What follows are 4 T cell receptor beta chains derived from one specimen sequenced in a study of cytomegalovirus exposure and HLA in healthy donors. Amplification used 60 Vbeta primers and 13 Jbeta primers. Produced via immunoSEQ multiplex PCR; TCRdb's table is partial and in-frame only. The sample yields approximately 110,000 clones, approximately 80% seen once. Material for sequencing was PBMCs. These receptors were taken from a young woman in good health and CMV-seronegative.

The V gene is TRBV9, the J gene TRBJ2-3; unclear D gene. The V end lost 3 bases, the J end lost 8 bases, and 16 bases lay between the germline ends. The germline V gene has CDR1 SGDLS and CDR2 YYNGEE. The CDR3 extends over 14 amino acids. Here the CDR3 DNA reads TGTGCCAGCAGCGAGCCCCCCCCCTCAGGTACGCAGTATTTT. Protein sequence: CASSEPPPSGTQYF.

J is TRBJ2-7 and V is TRBV30, with D perhaps matching TRBD2 (5 bases). The CDR3 extends over 16 amino acids. The V end was cut by 0 bases, the J end by 2 bases, with 17 bases between. Germline CDR1 reads GTSNPN; CDR2 reads SVGIG (reference sequence). CDR3 protein: CAWSVYRSGFPYEQYF. The CDR3 region has the DNA TGTGCCTGGAGTGTATATCGTTCGGGGTTCCCCTACGAGCAGTACTTC.

The rearrangement links TRBV4-2 to TRBJ2-2; TRBD1 agrees at 7 bases. V dropped 0 bases and J dropped 2; count of bases not matched to a gene: 6. The CDR3 has 17 amino acids. CDR1 is LGHNA and CDR2 is YNFKEQ in the germline V gene. The CDR3: CASSQERQGVNTGELFF. The CDR3 region has the DNA TGTGCCAGCAGCCAAGAAAGGCAGGGGGTTAACACCGGGGAGCTGTTTTTT.

The rearrangement uses TRBV5-6 and TRBJ1-1; 7 positions agree with TRBD1. The CDR3 runs to 13 residues. Germline trimming cut 0 bases from V and 6 bases from J; bases unmatched to any gene: 2. Germline V gene data show CDR1 as SGHDT and CDR2 as YYEEEE. The CDR3 region is CASSLAGQAEAFF. CDR3 bases: TGTGCCAGCAGCTTGGCCGGACAGGCTGAAGCTTTCTTT.